A selection of T cell receptor beta chains follows, all from one sample in a study of tumor-infiltrating lymphocytes in localized non-small cell lung cancer. TCRdb's table, derived via immunoSEQ multiplex PCR, lists solely in-frame clones and lacks some. The sample lists roughly 8,500 clones, about four fifths occurring once. Sample: uninvolved lung tissue not adjacent to the tumor. All receptors derive from a human donor with non-small cell lung cancer. Both conserved end residues are part of each CDR3. Fields, in order: D gene, clone size, V gene, J gene, CDR3 DNA, CDR3 protein. The D gene is left open where the match is weak. Clone size is stated in some rows and not others, as once, few, many or a class when expanded.

>.|.|TRBV7-8|TRBJ1-1
TGTGCCAGCAGCTTAGTCACTGAAGCTTTCTTT
CASSLVTEAFF
>.|.|TRBV11-1|TRBJ2-5
TGTGCCAGCAGCTCCCGGGGAAGGGCAGGGAGCCAAGAGACCCAGTACTTC
CASSSRGRAGSQETQYF
>TRBD2|.|TRBV6-6|TRBJ2-3
TGTGCCAGCAGTTACTCGCTATTAGCGGGAATAGATACGCAGTATTTT
CASSYSLLAGIDTQYF
>.|.|TRBV19|TRBJ1-1
TGTGCCAGTAGTATCTACAGATCGAACACTGAAGCTTTCTTT
CASSIYRSNTEAFF
>.|.|TRBV29-1|TRBJ2-5
TGCAGCGTGACGGAGGGGAGAGAGACCCAGTACTTC
CSVTEGRETQYF
>.|.|TRBV6-1|TRBJ1-1
TGTGCCAGCAGTGAAGCAGGCAGAGGCGAAGCTTTCTTT
CASSEAGRGEAFF
>.|.|TRBV7-7|TRBJ1-4
TGTGCCAGCAGCAGCGGCAGGGGAGCTAATGAAAAACTGTTTTTT
CASSSGRGANEKLFF
>.|.|TRBV5-4|TRBJ2-5
TGTGCCAGCACGACCGACTTAAAAGAGACCCAGTACTTC
CASTTDLKETQYF
>TRBD2|.|TRBV18|TRBJ2-2
TGTGCCAGCTCACCGACACTAGCGGGAGGCACCGGGGAGCTGTTTTTT
CASSPTLAGGTGELFF
>TRBD1|.|TRBV10-3|TRBJ1-1
TGTGCCACCAGACAGGGGGCGAACACTGAAGCTTTCTTT
CATRQGANTEAFF
>TRBD2|few|TRBV4-1|TRBJ2-7
TGCGCCAGCAGCCAACTCCGGGGGGGGCGGTACGAGCAGTACTTC
CASSQLRGGRYEQYF
>.|.|TRBV18|TRBJ2-3
TGTGCCAGCTCACCACAACAGGGAAGCGGAGATACGCAGTATTTT
CASSPQQGSGDTQYF
>.|once|TRBV7-6|TRBJ1-5
TGTGCCAGCAGCTTAGAAAGGGATCAGCCCCAGCATTTT
CASSLERDQPQHF
>TRBD1|.|TRBV5-1|TRBJ2-4
TGCGCCAGCAGCCCCTTACAGGGGTTTGAAGACAAAAACATTCAGTACTTC
CASSPLQGFEDKNIQYF
>.|.|TRBV28|TRBJ2-7
TGTGCCAGCAGTTTTTCCGCCGGCAGGGGCTACGAGCAGTACTTC
CASSFSAGRGYEQYF
>.|once|TRBV5-1|TRBJ2-5
TGCGCCAGCAGATCAAGATCGGGACCTCGCGTGGAGACCCAGTACTTC
CASRSRSGPRVETQYF
>TRBD1|once|TRBV14|TRBJ2-1
TGTGCCAGCAGCCACGCGGACAGGGGGTTTCGAAATGAGCAGTTCTTC
CASSHADRGFRNEQFF
>.|.|TRBV6-1|TRBJ2-5
TGTGCCAGCAGTGGACGCTCCGACAAGTCCCAAGAGACCCAGTACTTC
CASSGRSDKSQETQYF
>TRBD2|.|TRBV5-1|TRBJ2-3
TGCGCCAGCAGCTCAGACGGGACTAGTACAGATACGCAGTATTTT
CASSSDGTSTDTQYF
>TRBD1|.|TRBV11-2|TRBJ1-2
TGTGCCAGCAGCCAGGGACAGGGGGGTGGCTACACCTTC
CASSQGQGGGYTF
>.|once|TRBV19|TRBJ2-6
TGTGCCAGTAGTATTCAACCCATATCGCGCTCTGGGGCCAACGTCCTGACTTTC
CASSIQPISRSGANVLTF
>TRBD2|.|TRBV18|TRBJ2-7
TGTGCCAGCTCACCAGAGGTAGCGGGAGGATACGAGCAGTACTTC
CASSPEVAGGYEQYF
>.|once|TRBV2|TRBJ2-6
TGTGCCAGCAATCCCGCTGGGGCCAACGTCCTGACTTTC
CASNPAGANVLTF
>TRBD1|.|TRBV7-2|TRBJ2-7
TGTGCCAGCAGCGGACCGACAGGGTCCTACGAGCAGTACTTC
CASSGPTGSYEQYF
>TRBD2|few|TRBV19|TRBJ2-1
TGTGCCAGTAGGACTAGCGCGGGGATTTACAATGAGCAGTTCTTC
CASRTSAGIYNEQFF
>TRBD1|once|TRBV7-3|TRBJ2-7
TGTGCCAGCAGCTTAACCCGGGACAGAAAAGACGAGCAGTACTTC
CASSLTRDRKDEQYF
>TRBD2|.|TRBV6-1|TRBJ2-5
TGTGCCAGCAGTGGGGGAGGGGTATGGGCCCAAGAGACCCAGTACTTC
CASSGGGVWAQETQYF
>.|.|TRBV5-6|TRBJ2-1
TGTGCCAGCAGCATTGACCGTTACAATGAGCAGTTCTTC
CASSIDRYNEQFF
>.|.|TRBV15|TRBJ2-5
TGTGCCACCAGCAGAGATGTGAGAGAGACCCAGTACTTC
CATSRDVRETQYF
>.|.|TRBV6-1|TRBJ2-3
TGTGCCAGCAGTGAAGCGGGAGGGGGGGATACGCAGTATTTT
CASSEAGGGDTQYF
>TRBD2|.|TRBV7-9|TRBJ2-2
TGTGCCAGCAGCCCAACTAGCGGAAACACCGGGGAGCTGTTTTTT
CASSPTSGNTGELFF